This T cell receptor (beta chain) is from a study of cytomegalovirus exposure and HLA in healthy donors. Study-wide results and limits: Overall, roughly 160 TCR beta chains were annotated as cytomegalovirus-associated. Researchers reportedly found TCR beta sequences accurately predicted most subjects' HLA-A and HLA-B alleles.

Vbeta (60) and Jbeta (13) primers were used in the PCR. The method was immunoSEQ multiplex PCR; TCRdb's version includes in-frame clones alone and lacks a portion of them. The sample yields roughly 150,000 clones, roughly four fifths seen once. On this clone itself: The antigen is unknown.

Per the germline V gene, CDR1 is SGHAT and CDR2 is FQNNGV. V lost 1 base and J 0 bases, leaving 6 bases between the germline ends. The CDR3 has 14 amino acids. The TCR was taken from a woman between 18 and 29 years old in good health and CMV-seronegative. V and J are TRBV11-2 and TRBJ2-5; no clear D. The sample taken for sequencing was PBMCs. CDR3 nucleotides: TGTGCCAGCAGCTTAGTGTCCTACCAAGAGACCCAGTACTTC. Translating gives CASSLVSYQETQYF.